This TCR beta chain was sequenced for a study of cytomegalovirus exposure and HLA in healthy donors. The study's findings and limits: V- and J-gene trimming in TCR beta was tied to a missense DCLRE1C variant by an analysis performed later. Exclusion applied to some V segments, including TRBV6-2 and TRBV6-3, as they were indistinguishable. Later work associated roughly 17,000 TCR beta sequences with HLA alleles at 0.05 false discovery rate.

About this clone: What it binds is not known. This sample also contains other DNA sequences that code for the same CDR3.

In the PCR, 60 Vbeta and 13 Jbeta primers were used. Sequenced by immunoSEQ multiplex PCR; TCRdb stores in-frame clones only, minus some. The table shows 130,000 or so clones, with approximately 10% occurring only once. V was cut by 5 bases and J by 5 bases, with 19 bases left in between. Germline V gene sequence: CDR1 SGHDN, CDR2 FVKESK. The CDR3 length is 16 residues. Sequenced input: PBMCs. This TCR came from a middle-aged woman in good health and CMV-seropositive. The rearrangement links TRBV14 to TRBJ2-1; possible D gene TRBD2, 5 bases. CDR3 sequence reads: CASSKLPGKGDNEQFF. The CDR3 DNA reads TGTGCCAGCAGCAAACTACCGGGAAAGGGAGACAATGAGCAGTTCTTC.